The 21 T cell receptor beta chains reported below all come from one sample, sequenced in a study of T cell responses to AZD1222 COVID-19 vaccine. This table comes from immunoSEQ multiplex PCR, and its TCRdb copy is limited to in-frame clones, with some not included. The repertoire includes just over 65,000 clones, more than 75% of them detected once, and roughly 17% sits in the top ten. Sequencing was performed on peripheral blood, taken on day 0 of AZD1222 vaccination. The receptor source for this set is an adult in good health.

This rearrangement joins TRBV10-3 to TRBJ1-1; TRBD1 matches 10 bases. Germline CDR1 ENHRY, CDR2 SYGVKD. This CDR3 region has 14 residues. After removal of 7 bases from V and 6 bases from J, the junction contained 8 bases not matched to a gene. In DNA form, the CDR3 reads TGTGCCATCACTGGGACAGGGGTTAACGCTGAAGCTTTCTTT. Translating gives CAITGTGVNAEAFF.

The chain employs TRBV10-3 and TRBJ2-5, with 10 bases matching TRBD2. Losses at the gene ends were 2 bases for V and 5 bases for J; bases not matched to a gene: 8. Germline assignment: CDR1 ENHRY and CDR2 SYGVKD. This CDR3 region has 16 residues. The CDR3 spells CAISEVTSGVRETQYF. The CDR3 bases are TGTGCCATCAGTGAGGTTACTAGCGGGGTTAGGGAGACCCAGTACTTC.

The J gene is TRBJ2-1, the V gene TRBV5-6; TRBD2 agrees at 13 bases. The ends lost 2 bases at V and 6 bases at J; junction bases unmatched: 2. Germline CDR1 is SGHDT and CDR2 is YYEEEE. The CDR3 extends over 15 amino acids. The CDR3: CASSLGLAGANEQFF. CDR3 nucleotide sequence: TGTGCCAGCAGCTTAGGACTAGCGGGAGCCAATGAGCAGTTCTTC.

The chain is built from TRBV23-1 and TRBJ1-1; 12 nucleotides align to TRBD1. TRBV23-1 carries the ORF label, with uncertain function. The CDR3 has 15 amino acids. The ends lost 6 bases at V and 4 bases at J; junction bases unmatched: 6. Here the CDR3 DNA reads TGCGCCAGCAGGACCCTGGGACAGGGGGCCACTGAAGCTTTCTTT. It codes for CASRTLGQGATEAFF.

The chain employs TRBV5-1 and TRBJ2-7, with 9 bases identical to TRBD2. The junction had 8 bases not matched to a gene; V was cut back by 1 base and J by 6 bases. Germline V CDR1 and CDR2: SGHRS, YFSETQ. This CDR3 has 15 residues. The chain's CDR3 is CASSLLAGGPSEQYF. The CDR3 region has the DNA TGCGCCAGCAGCTTGCTGGCGGGAGGGCCGAGCGAGCAGTACTTC.

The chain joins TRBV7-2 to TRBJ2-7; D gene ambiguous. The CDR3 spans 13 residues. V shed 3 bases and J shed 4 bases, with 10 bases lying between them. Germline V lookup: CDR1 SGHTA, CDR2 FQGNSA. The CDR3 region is CASSFGRKYEQYF. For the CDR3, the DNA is TGTGCCAGCAGCTTTGGCAGAAAGTACGAGCAGTACTTC.

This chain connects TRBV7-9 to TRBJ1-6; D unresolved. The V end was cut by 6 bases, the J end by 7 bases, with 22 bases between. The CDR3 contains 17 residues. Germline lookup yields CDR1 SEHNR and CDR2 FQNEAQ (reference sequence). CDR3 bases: TGTGCCAGCAGTCCATTGCTAGTCGGGCAGTTCAATTCACCCCTCCACTTT. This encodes CASSPLLVGQFNSPLHF.

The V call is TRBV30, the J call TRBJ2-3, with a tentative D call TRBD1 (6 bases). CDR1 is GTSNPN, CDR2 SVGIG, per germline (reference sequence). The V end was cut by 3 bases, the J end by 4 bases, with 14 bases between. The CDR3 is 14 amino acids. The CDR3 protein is CAWRTRRTADTQYF. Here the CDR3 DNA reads TGTGCCTGGAGGACCCGAAGGACAGCAGATACGCAGTATTTT.

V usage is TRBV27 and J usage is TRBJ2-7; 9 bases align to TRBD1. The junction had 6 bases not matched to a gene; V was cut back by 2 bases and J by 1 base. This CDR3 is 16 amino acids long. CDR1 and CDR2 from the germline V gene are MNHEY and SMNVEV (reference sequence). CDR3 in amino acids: CASSLPPGQGSYEQYF. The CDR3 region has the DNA TGTGCCAGCAGTTTACCACCGGGACAGGGTTCCTACGAGCAGTACTTC.

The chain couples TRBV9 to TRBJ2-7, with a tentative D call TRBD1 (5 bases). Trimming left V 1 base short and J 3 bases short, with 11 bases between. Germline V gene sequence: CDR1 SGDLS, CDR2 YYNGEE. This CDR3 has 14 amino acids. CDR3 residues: CASSVNWQGYEQYF. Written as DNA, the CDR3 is TGTGCCAGCAGCGTAAACTGGCAGGGCTACGAGCAGTACTTC.

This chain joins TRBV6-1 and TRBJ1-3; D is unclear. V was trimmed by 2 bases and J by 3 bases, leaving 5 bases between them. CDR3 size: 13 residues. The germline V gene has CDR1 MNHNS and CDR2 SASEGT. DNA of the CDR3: TGTGCCAGCAGTGAAACAGTTGGAAACACCATATATTTT. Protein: CASSETVGNTIYF.

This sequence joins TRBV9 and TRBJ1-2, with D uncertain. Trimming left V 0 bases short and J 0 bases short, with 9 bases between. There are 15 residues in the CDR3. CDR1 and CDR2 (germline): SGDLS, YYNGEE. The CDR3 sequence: CASSVAGRSNYGYTF. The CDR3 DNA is TGTGCCAGCAGCGTAGCGGGGAGATCTAACTATGGCTACACCTTC.

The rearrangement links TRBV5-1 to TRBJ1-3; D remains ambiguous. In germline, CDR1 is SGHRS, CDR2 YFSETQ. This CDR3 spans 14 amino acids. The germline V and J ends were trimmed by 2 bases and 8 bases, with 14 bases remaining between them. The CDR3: CASSFYSGVDTIYF. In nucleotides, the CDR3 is TGCGCCAGCAGCTTCTACAGTGGGGTGGACACCATATATTTT.

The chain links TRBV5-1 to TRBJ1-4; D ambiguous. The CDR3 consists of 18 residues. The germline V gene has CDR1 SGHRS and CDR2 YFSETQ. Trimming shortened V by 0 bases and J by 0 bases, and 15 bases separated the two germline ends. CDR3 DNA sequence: TGCGCCAGCAGCTTGGGGGCTTCCAGCGGGGCAACTAATGAAAAACTGTTTTTT. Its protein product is CASSLGASSGATNEKLFF.

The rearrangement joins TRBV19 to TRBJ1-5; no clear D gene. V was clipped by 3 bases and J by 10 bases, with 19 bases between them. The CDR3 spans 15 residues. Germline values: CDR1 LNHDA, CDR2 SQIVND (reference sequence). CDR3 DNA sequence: TGTGCCAGTAGTATGAGGGCATCCGAGGAAGTACCCCAGCATTTT. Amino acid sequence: CASSMRASEEVPQHF.

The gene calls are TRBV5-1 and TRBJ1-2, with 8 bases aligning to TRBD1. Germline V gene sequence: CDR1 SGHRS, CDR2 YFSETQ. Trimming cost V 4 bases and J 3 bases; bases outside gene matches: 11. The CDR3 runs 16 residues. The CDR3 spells CASSHGTGLGDYGYTF. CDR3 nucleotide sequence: TGCGCCAGCAGCCACGGGACAGGCCTTGGGGACTATGGCTACACCTTC.

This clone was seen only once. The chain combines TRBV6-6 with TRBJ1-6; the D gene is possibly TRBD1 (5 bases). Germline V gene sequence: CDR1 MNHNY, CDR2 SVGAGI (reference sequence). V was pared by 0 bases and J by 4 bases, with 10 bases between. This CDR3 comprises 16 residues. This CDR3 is CASSYSQTAYNSPLHF. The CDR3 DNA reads TGTGCCAGCAGTTACTCCCAGACAGCTTATAATTCACCCCTCCACTTT.

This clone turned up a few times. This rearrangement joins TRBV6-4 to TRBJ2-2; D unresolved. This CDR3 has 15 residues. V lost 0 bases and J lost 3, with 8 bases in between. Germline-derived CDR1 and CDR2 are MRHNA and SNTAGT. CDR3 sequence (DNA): TGTGCCAGCAGTGACTCAAGTGAGGACACCGGGGAGCTGTTTTTT. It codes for CASSDSSEDTGELFF.

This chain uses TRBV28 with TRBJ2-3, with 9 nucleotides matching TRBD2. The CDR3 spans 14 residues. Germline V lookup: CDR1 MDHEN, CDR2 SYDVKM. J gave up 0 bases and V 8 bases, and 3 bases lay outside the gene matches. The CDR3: CASRLAVSTDTQYF. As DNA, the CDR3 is TGTGCCAGCCGACTAGCGGTTAGCACAGATACGCAGTATTTT.

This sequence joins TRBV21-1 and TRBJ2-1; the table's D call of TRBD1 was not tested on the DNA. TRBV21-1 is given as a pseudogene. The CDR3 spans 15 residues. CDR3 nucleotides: TGTGCCAGCAGCATCCGGGACAGGGGGTGTTATGAGCAGTTCTTC. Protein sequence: CASSIRDRGCYEQFF.

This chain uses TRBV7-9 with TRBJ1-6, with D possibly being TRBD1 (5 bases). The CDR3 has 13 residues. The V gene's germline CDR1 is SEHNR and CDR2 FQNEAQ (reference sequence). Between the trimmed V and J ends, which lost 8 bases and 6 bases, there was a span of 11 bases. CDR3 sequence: CASAKGVNSPLHF. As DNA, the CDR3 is TGTGCCAGCGCCAAAGGGGTTAATTCACCCCTCCACTTT.